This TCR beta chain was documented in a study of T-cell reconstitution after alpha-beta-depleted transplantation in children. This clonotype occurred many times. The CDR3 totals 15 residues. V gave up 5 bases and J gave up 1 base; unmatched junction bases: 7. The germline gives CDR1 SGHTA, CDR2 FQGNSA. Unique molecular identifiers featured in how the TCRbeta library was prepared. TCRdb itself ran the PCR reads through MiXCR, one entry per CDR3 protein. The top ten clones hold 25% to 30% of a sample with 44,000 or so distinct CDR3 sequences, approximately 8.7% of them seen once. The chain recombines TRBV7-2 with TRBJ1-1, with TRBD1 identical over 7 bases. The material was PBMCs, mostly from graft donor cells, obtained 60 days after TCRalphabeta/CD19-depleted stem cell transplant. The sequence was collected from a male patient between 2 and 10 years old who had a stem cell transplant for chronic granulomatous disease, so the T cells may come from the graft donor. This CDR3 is CASSEQGLRNTEAFF. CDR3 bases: TGTGCCAGCAGCGAACAGGGGTTGAGGAACACTGAAGCTTTCTTT.